These 18 T cell receptor beta chains originate from one sample sequenced in a study of OX40 agonist ivuxolimab in advanced cancers. Library preparation was by the immunoSEQ multiplex PCR assay. Sourced from immuneACCESS, this table was stored by TCRdb with only in-frame sequences that have V and J called. A share of the clones is absent; for the studies checked, an unresolved V gene accounts for under half, and the remainder has no known explanation. The sample includes some 62,000 clones, with 60% to 85% observed a single time. Approximately 11% of the sample comes from the top ten. The specimen was CD4+ or CD8+ T cells sorted from blood, collected in a trial of the OX40 agonist ivuxolimab. The source is an adult with an advanced solid tumor such as melanoma, head and neck, liver or kidney cancer.

This chain links TRBV11-2 with TRBJ2-7; D is possibly TRBD1 (6 bases). From germline, CDR1 is SGHAT and CDR2 FQNNGV. The CDR3 is made up of 15 amino acids. The V and J ends lost 5 bases and 0 bases respectively, with 14 bases between them. CDR3 sequence (DNA): TGTGCCAGCAGCCAATCGACAGGTAGCTCCTACGAGCAGTACTTC. Translation gives CASSQSTGSSYEQYF.

This chain connects TRBV27 to TRBJ2-1; the match to TRBD2 covers 10 bases. V gave up 1 base and J gave up 9 bases; unmatched junction bases: 6. This CDR3 is built from 15 residues. Germline-derived CDR1 and CDR2 are MNHEY and SMNVEV (reference sequence). CDR3 sequence (DNA): TGTGCCAGCAGTTTATGGACTAGCGGTTCGGGTGAGCAGTTCTTC. Its protein product is CASSLWTSGSGEQFF.

The sample holds one count of this clone. V is TRBV9 and J is TRBJ2-5; D ambiguous. Near its end, the DNA agrees better with TRBJ2-7, so the J call may be wrong. This CDR3 spans 14 amino acids. Germline lookup yields CDR1 SGDLS and CDR2 YYNGEE. The CDR3 region is CASSVGASLYEQYF. In DNA, the CDR3 is TGTGCCAGCAGCGTAGGGGCGTCCCTATACGAGCAGTACTTC.

V usage is TRBV4-1 and J usage is TRBJ2-7; a weak D match, TRBD1 (5 bases). Germline V gives CDR1 MGHRA, CDR2 YSYEKL. The V end was cut by 0 bases, the J end by 1 base, with 10 bases between. The CDR3 loop spans 15 amino acids. CDR3 in amino acids: CASSQDTGNSYEQYF. The CDR3 coding sequence is TGCGCCAGCAGCCAAGACACAGGTAATTCCTACGAGCAGTACTTC.

Regarding this clone: Because the CDR3 is missing its conserved closing phenylalanine or tryptophan, this is likely a read error. The J gene is TRBJ2-7, the V gene TRBV4-2; a possible D gene is TRBD2 (6 bases). CDR1 is LGHNA and CDR2 is YNFKEQ in the germline V gene. Trimming left V 0 bases short and J 0 bases short, with 6 bases between. The CDR3 has 14 amino acids. In DNA form, the CDR3 reads TGTGCCAGCAGCCAAGAGGGGGGCTCCTACGAGCAGTACCTC. It translates to CASSQEGGSYEQYL.

The chain combines TRBV10-3 with TRBJ1-1; 10 bases line up with TRBD1. The CDR3 covers 16 residues. J gave up 2 bases and V 3 bases, and 6 bases lay outside the gene matches. Germline lookup yields CDR1 ENHRY and CDR2 SYGVKD. The CDR3 DNA follows: TGTGCCATCAGTGAAAGGGGACAGGGGCCCAACACTGAAGCTTTCTTT. This gives the protein CAISERGQGPNTEAFF.

The chain has TRBV23-1 and TRBJ2-1, with D possibly TRBD1 on 7 matching bases. TRBV23-1 is sorted into the ORF group, with uncertain function. V shed 6 bases and J shed 6 bases, with 15 bases lying between them. There are 14 residues in the CDR3. CDR3 loop: CASRGGQRTNEQFF. In DNA, the CDR3 is TGCGCCAGCAGGGGGGGACAGCGTACCAATGAGCAGTTCTTC.

The chain joins TRBV10-3 to TRBJ2-7; TRBD2 agrees at 11 bases. V lost 6 bases and J lost 7; bases outside the gene matches: 8. The CDR3 contains 14 residues. Germline V gene sequence: CDR1 ENHRY, CDR2 SYGVKD. The DNA of the CDR3 is TGTGCCATCAGGGATAGCGGGGGGGTTTGGGAGCAGTACTTC. Amino acids: CAIRDSGGVWEQYF.

The J gene is TRBJ1-5, the V gene TRBV27; D gene ambiguous. The CDR3 runs 17 residues. The V end was cut by 3 bases, the J end by 5 bases, with 20 bases between. In germline, CDR1 is MNHEY, CDR2 SMNVEV (reference sequence). CDR3: CASSFRWPASKDQPQHF. CDR3 DNA sequence: TGTGCCAGCAGTTTTAGATGGCCTGCCTCGAAGGATCAGCCCCAGCATTTT.

The chain combines TRBV27 with TRBJ1-1; a possible D gene is TRBD1 (5 bases). Deletions cut 0 bases from V and 5 bases from J, with 10 bases between. Germline assignment: CDR1 MNHEY and CDR2 SMNVEV (reference sequence). The CDR3 length is 14 residues. The chain's CDR3 is CASSLSGARTEAFF. In DNA form, the CDR3 reads TGTGCCAGCAGTTTATCCGGGGCACGGACTGAAGCTTTCTTT.

J is TRBJ2-3 and V is TRBV6-5; tentative D call: TRBD2 (7 bases). The germline gives CDR1 MNHEY, CDR2 SVGAGI. This CDR3 contains 15 residues. Trimming cost V 6 bases and J 6 bases, with 19 bases left between them. CDR3: CASRLRGGAADTQYF. The CDR3 nucleotides read TGTGCCAGCAGACTCAGAGGGGGGGCCGCGGATACGCAGTATTTT.

This clone was counted between two and nine times. The CDR3 region is CASSQQGIGIGSGANVLTF. The CDR3 DNA sequence: TGCGCCAGCAGCCAGCAAGGAATAGGGATCGGGTCTGGGGCCAACGTCCTGACTTTC. This chain joins TRBV4-1 and TRBJ2-6, with D unresolved. V dropped 3 bases and J dropped 1 base, with 19 bases sitting between them. The germline V gene encodes CDR1 MGHRA and CDR2 YSYEKL. CDR3 length: 19 residues.

The chain links TRBV5-4 to TRBJ2-1; 8 bases are shared with TRBD1. Looked up from germline, CDR1 is SGHNT and CDR2 is YYREEE (reference sequence). V dropped 5 bases and J dropped 0; count of bases not matched to a gene: 10. There are 17 residues in the CDR3. CDR3 sequence (DNA): TGTGCCAGCAGGGATTCGACAGGGGCGAGCTCCTACAATGAGCAGTTCTTC. Translation gives CASRDSTGASSYNEQFF.

This chain joins TRBV11-2 and TRBJ2-3; a possible D gene is TRBD2 (5 bases). V lost 3 bases and J lost 2, with 9 bases in between. The CDR3 consists of 14 residues. In germline, CDR1 is SGHAT, CDR2 FQNNGV. As DNA, the CDR3 is TGTGCCAGCAGCTTGGGAGCGTACACAGATACGCAGTATTTT. It specifies CASSLGAYTDTQYF.

This chain uses TRBV18 with TRBJ2-7; D is possibly TRBD1 or TRBD2 (5 bases each). The CDR3 has 14 residues. Deletions cut 3 bases from V and 0 bases from J, with 9 bases between. Germline V lookup: CDR1 KGHSH, CDR2 LQKENI. This CDR3 is CASSPGVPSYEQYF. In nucleotides, the CDR3 is TGTGCCAGCTCACCGGGGGTACCCTCCTACGAGCAGTACTTC.

J is TRBJ1-2 and V is TRBV14; tentatively, D is TRBD1 (6 bases). The CDR3 has 13 amino acids. The germline gives CDR1 SGHDN, CDR2 FVKESK. V lost 0 bases and J 8 bases, leaving 10 bases between the germline ends. CDR3 sequence: CASSQDNRVGYTF. The CDR3 region has the DNA TGTGCCAGCAGCCAAGATAACAGGGTCGGCTACACCTTC.

V is TRBV5-4 and J is TRBJ2-2; D unresolved. The CDR3 is 14 residues long. The V end lost 0 bases, the J end lost 6 bases, and 9 bases lay between the germline ends. Germline lookup yields CDR1 SGHNT and CDR2 YYREEE (reference sequence). CDR3 DNA: TGTGCCAGCAGCTTGGTTGCTGGTGCCGGGGAGCTGTTTTTT. Protein product: CASSLVAGAGELFF.

This clone was found once. The chain links TRBV7-9 to TRBJ2-1; perhaps TRBD2 as D (5 bases). The germline CDR1 and CDR2 sequences are SEHNR and FQNEAQ (reference sequence). V lost 3 bases, J lost 3 bases, and 9 bases lay in between. The CDR3 spans 14 residues. CDR3 nucleotides: TGTGCCAGCAGCTTCTCTGGACTCTACAATGAGCAGTTCTTC. As protein: CASSFSGLYNEQFF.